This T cell receptor (beta chain) was observed in a study of cytotoxic CD8 clonotypes in ibrutinib-treated CLL. Study-level points and caveats: On treatment, the uncommon public clonotypes contracted or remained stable.

T cells were sequenced at a targeted depth of 1 in 200,000 to 1 in 1 million. The method was immunoSEQ multiplex PCR; TCRdb's version includes in-frame clones alone and lacks a portion of them. The table includes 30,000 to 40,000 clones, 69% detected once. The CDR3 loop spans 11 amino acids. V shed 3 bases and J shed 8 bases, with 4 bases lying between them. Germline V gene lookup returns CDR1 MNHEY and CDR2 SMNVEV (reference sequence). As regards this clone: Its antigen is not known.

From cryopreserved PBMCs came 2 to 2.5 micrograms of genomic DNA used for TCR beta libraries. The TCR originated in a human donor with chronic lymphocytic leukemia. V usage is TRBV27 and J usage is TRBJ1-4; no definite D call. Sample: PBMCs, taken before ibrutinib treatment. In nucleotides, the CDR3 is TGTGCCAGCAGTTTCGGGGAAAAACTGTTTTTT. It encodes CASSFGEKLFF. Supplemented by reference TRBV27 and TRBJ1-4, the full variable domain reads EAQVTQNPRYLITVTGKKLTVTCSQNMNHEYMSWYRQDPGLGLRQIYYSMNVEVTDKGDVPEGYKVSRKEKRNFPLILESPSPNQTSLYFCASSFGEKLFFGSGTQLSVL.